These 6 T cell receptor delta chains share one sample of origin, sequenced in a study of Vδ1+ human thymocytes. Study-wide results and limits: In the thymus, TRG and TRD repertoires looked highly polyclonal with Gaussian CDR3 lengths.

Sequences come from RNA converted to cDNA by reverse transcription. Pooled V-gene forward primers with one constant-region reverse primer generated the CDR3 amplicons by multiplex PCR. TCRdb redid clone calling on the multiplex PCR reads using CATT. Of 45,000 to 60,000 delta-chain clones in the sample, about 15% are singletons; the top ten hold about 0.4%. Which antigens these TCRs recognize remains unknown. Specimen: Vdelta1+ gamma-delta thymocytes from the thymus. Subset meaning: FACS-sorted CD3+ TCRalphabeta- TCRVdelta1+ TCRVdelta2- thymocytes. These receptors all come from a girl less than two years old who had congenital heart surgery.

On this clone: This may stem from a read error, because a much larger clone lies one nucleotide away. The same CDR3 also results from other DNA sequences found in this sample. The genes are TRDV2 and TRDJ3; 9 nucleotides agree with TRDD3. Germline CDR1 is GEAIGNYY and CDR2 is EKD. CDR3 length: 15 residues. Trimming cost V 6 bases and J 9 bases; bases outside gene matches: 8. CDR3 loop: CACRGIPLGTRQMFF. The CDR3 bases are TGTGCCTGTAGGGGGATACCTCTAGGCACCCGACAGATGTTTTTC.

J is TRDJ3 and V is TRDV2; weak D call: TRDD3 (5 bases). CDR1 GEAIGNYY and CDR2 EKD come from the germline V gene. The CDR3 has 22 residues. Trimming removed 0 bases at V and 2 bases at J, with 25 bases between. The CDR3 DNA reads TGTGCCTGTGACACCGGGGGTAAACAATACCTCCAATGGGCCTGGGACACCCGACAGATGTTTTTC. It specifies CACDTGGKQYLQWAWDTRQMFF.

This clone was seen more than once but under ten times. The gene calls are TRDV1 and TRDJ1; 11 positions agree with TRDD3. Germline CDR1 reads TSWWSYY; CDR2 reads QGS. CDR3 length equals 19 residues. V was pared by 4 bases and J by 2 bases, with 15 bases of the junction left unmatched. The CDR3 coding sequence is TGTGCTCTTGGGGTCACCTTCCTATTTGGGGGATACGGGACCGATAAACTCATCTTT. The encoded protein is CALGVTFLFGGYGTDKLIF.

The chain carries TRDV1 and TRDJ1, with D possibly being TRDD3 (6 bases). Trimming pared 0 bases from V and 0 bases from J, leaving 26 bases between. Germline CDR1 TSWWSYY, CDR2 QGS. CDR3 length: 21 amino acids. The CDR3 sequence is CALGELPYYVGGGTYTDKLIF. The DNA for the CDR3 is TGTGCTCTTGGGGAACTCCCCTACTACGTCGGTGGGGGTACGTACACCGATAAACTCATCTTT.

This clone has more than one count but fewer than ten. The gene calls are TRDV1 and TRDJ1; the match to TRDD3 covers 12 bases. V was clipped by 3 bases and J by 0 bases; unmatched bases: 14. Per the germline V gene, CDR1 is TSWWSYY and CDR2 is QGS. The CDR3 has 20 amino acids. The CDR3 DNA is TGTGCTCTTGGGGAGCCACCGGGCAAACTGGGGGATACCTACACCGATAAACTCATCTTT. Its translation: CALGEPPGKLGDTYTDKLIF.

A few counts support this clone. The chain employs TRDV1 and TRDJ1; D possibly corresponds to TRDD3 (6 bases). V lost 4 bases and J 0 bases, leaving 27 bases between the germline ends. Per germline, CDR1 TSWWSYY and CDR2 QGS. This CDR3 contains 20 residues. The CDR3 DNA sequence: TGTGCTCTTGGGGGTGCCTCTCCGGCTGGGGCCTACTTGTACACCGATAAACTCATCTTT. Its translation is CALGGASPAGAYLYTDKLIF.